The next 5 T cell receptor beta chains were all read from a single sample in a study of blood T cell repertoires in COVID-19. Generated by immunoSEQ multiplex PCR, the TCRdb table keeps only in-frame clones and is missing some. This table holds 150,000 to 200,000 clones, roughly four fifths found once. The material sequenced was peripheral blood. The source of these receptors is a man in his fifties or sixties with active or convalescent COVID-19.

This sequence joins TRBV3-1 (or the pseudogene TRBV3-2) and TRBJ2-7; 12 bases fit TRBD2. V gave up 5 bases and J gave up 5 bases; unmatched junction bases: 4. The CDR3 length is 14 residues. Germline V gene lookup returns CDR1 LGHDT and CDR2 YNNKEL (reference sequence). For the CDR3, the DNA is TGTGCCAGCAGCGAGACTAGCGGGAGTAACGAGCAGTACTTC. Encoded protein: CASSETSGSNEQYF.

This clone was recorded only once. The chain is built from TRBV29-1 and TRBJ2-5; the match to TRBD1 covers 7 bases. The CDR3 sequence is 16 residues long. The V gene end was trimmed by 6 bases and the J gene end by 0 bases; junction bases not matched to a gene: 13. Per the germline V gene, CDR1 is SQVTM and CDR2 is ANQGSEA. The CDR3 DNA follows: TGCAGCGTCTATAAACCGGGACAGCGCTACCAAGAGACCCAGTACTTC. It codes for CSVYKPGQRYQETQYF.

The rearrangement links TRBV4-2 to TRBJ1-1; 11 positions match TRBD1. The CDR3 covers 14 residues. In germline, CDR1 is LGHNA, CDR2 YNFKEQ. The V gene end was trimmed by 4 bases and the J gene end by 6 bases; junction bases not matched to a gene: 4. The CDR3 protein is CASSRDRGWAEAFF. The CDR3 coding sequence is TGTGCCAGCAGCCGGGACAGGGGGTGGGCTGAAGCTTTCTTT.

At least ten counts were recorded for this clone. CDR3 sequence: CASSYGQGNEKLFF. The CDR3 coding sequence is TGTGCCAGCAGCTACGGACAGGGAAATGAAAAACTGTTTTTT. The chain uses TRBV7-9 and TRBJ1-4; the match to TRBD1 covers 8 bases. CDR3 length equals 14 residues. The V segment lost 4 bases and the J segment 5 bases; nucleotides outside the gene matches: 3. CDR1 is SEHNR and CDR2 is FQNEAQ in the germline V gene (reference sequence).

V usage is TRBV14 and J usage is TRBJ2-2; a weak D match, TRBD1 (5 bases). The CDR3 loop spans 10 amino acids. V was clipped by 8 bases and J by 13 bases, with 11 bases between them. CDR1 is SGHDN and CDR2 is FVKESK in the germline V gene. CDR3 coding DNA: TGTGCCAGCGGGATTCAGGGGCTGTTTTTT. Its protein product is CASGIQGLFF.